This entry lists 14 T cell receptor beta chains sequenced from one sample in a study of low-dose radiotherapy and immunotherapy resistance in tumors. Time point of the sample: before trial treatment. First-strand cDNA used TRAV- and TRBV-specific primers, covering alpha and beta chains. PCR amplification of the TCRs was performed with Phusion for about 20 PCR cycles, and it relied on a constant-region primer together with a V-primer adapter. TCRdb fed the reads into MiXCR, producing one record per CDR3 protein. The sample lists around 69,000 distinct CDR3 sequences, roughly 30% occurring once. The material sequenced was PBMCs, taken before treatment. Source of these receptors: a female donor with ovarian cancer.

In its sample, this clonotype was seen many times. The rearrangement joins TRBV7-2 to TRBJ2-4; 16 bases match TRBD2. CDR3 length: 17 amino acids. The germline V gene has CDR1 SGHTA and CDR2 FQGNSA. The V and J ends lost 5 bases and 8 bases, in that order; junction bases with no gene match: 9. The CDR3 DNA reads TGTGCCAGCAGCCCCCAGGGACTAGCGGGAGGGCCCTACATTCAGTACTTC. Amino acid sequence: CASSPQGLAGGPYIQYF.

The chain has TRBV12-3 or TRBV12-4 and TRBJ2-5, with D tentatively TRBD1 (6 bases). The CDR3 runs 16 residues. The V gene lost 6 bases and the J gene lost 2 bases, with 19 bases spanning the gap. The CDR3 DNA follows: TGTGCCAGCAGCTATGGTATGGACAGCCCACAAGAGACCCAGTACTTC. Translation: CASSYGMDSPQETQYF.

As concerns this clonotype: A far more abundant clone sits one base away, making this likely a read error. The gene calls are TRBV28 and TRBJ2-1; 7 bases match TRBD1. Germline loops: CDR1 MDHEN, CDR2 SYDVKM. Unmatched junction bases numbered 5, after V lost 5 bases and J lost 10 bases. CDR3 size: 12 residues. CDR3 residues: CASSRRGYEQFF. DNA of the CDR3: TGTGCCAGCAGTCGCAGGGGGTACGAGCAGTTCTTC.

V usage is TRBV6-8 and J usage is TRBJ2-1; the match to TRBD2 covers 7 bases. The trim removed 6 bases at V and 1 base at J, leaving 6 bases unmatched. The CDR3 runs to 15 residues. Germline V gives CDR1 MNHGY, CDR2 SAAAGT. The CDR3 DNA sequence: TGTGCCAGCAGGGCGGGAGCGGTTTCCTACAATGAGCAGTTCTTC. Encoded protein: CASRAGAVSYNEQFF.

This clonotype has ten or more counts. The CDR3 region has the DNA TGCGCCAGCGGCGGCTCCCAAGAGACCCAGTACTTC. Translated, it gives CASGGSQETQYF. V is TRBV5-1 and J is TRBJ2-5, with D hard to call. Germline CDR1 is SGHRS and CDR2 is YFSETQ. The CDR3 has 12 residues. The V end was cut by 7 bases, the J end by 1 base, with 8 bases between.

The chain couples TRBV29-1 to TRBJ2-5; TRBD1 matches at 9 bases. The CDR3 is 13 residues long. Germline CDR1 and CDR2: SQVTM and ANQGSEA. The ends lost 6 bases at V and 6 bases at J; junction bases unmatched: 8. The CDR3 DNA is TGCAGCGTCGGAACAGGGGGCTTACAGACCCAGTACTTC. Encoded protein: CSVGTGGLQTQYF.

This clonotype was found many times. The chain carries TRBV6-2 or TRBV6-3 and TRBJ1-4, with D possibly TRBD1 on 6 matching bases. CDR3 length: 17 amino acids. V was clipped by 2 bases and J by 0 bases, with 13 bases between them. Germline CDR1 MNHEY, CDR2 SVGEGT. Here the CDR3 DNA reads TGTGCCAGCAGTTACCTGGGACATGCGGCAACTAATGAAAAACTGTTTTTT. It yields the protein CASSYLGHAATNEKLFF.

This clonotype has more than one count but fewer than ten. The V call is TRBV28, the J call TRBJ2-7, with a tentative D call TRBD2 (6 bases). Germline V lookup: CDR1 MDHEN, CDR2 SYDVKM. V lost 2 bases and J 8 bases, leaving 10 bases between the germline ends. The CDR3 sequence is 12 residues long. The CDR3 sequence is CASSLIRGKQYF. The CDR3 DNA is TGTGCCAGCAGTTTAATCCGGGGGAAGCAGTACTTC.

Ten or more counts support this clonotype. The chain links TRBV5-1 to TRBJ1-1; 7 positions agree with TRBD1. Germline-derived CDR1 and CDR2 are SGHRS and YFSETQ. Trimming removed 1 base from V and 1 base from J; junction bases left unmatched: 16. The CDR3 contains 19 residues. The CDR3 region is CASSLQLGGAPGRNTEAFF. The CDR3 DNA follows: TGCGCCAGCAGCTTGCAATTAGGGGGCGCCCCCGGAAGGAACACTGAAGCTTTCTTT.

This clonotype was detected ten times or more. The chain carries TRBV4-1 and TRBJ1-1; D is unclear. Germline CDR1 reads MGHRA; CDR2 reads YSYEKL. CDR3 length: 17 residues. With 0 bases removed from V and 3 bases from J, the gap between germline ends came to 17 bases. The CDR3 loop is CASSQDRSGPVDTEAFF. As DNA, the CDR3 is TGCGCCAGCAGCCAAGATCGATCAGGTCCAGTGGACACTGAAGCTTTCTTT.

This clonotype was observed many times. V and J are TRBV7-9 and TRBJ2-5; D might be TRBD2 (6 bases). Germline V gene sequence: CDR1 SEHNR, CDR2 FQNEAQ (reference sequence). The CDR3 length is 13 residues. V dropped 6 bases and J dropped 0 bases, with 8 bases sitting between them. Here the CDR3 reads CASRWDYQETQYF. CDR3 DNA sequence: TGTGCCAGCAGATGGGACTACCAAGAGACCCAGTACTTC. The full variable domain, in which reference TRBV7-9 and TRBJ2-5 provide the parts outside the CDR3, is DTGVSQNPRHKITKRGQNVTFRCDPISEHNRLYWYRQTLGQGPEFLTYFQNEAQLEKSRLLSDRFSAERPKGSFSTLEIQRTEQGDSAMYLCASRWDYQETQYFGPGTRLLVL.

This clonotype was seen at least ten times. This chain joins TRBV19 and TRBJ2-3, with TRBD2 matching over 12 bases. The V segment lost 5 bases and the J segment 4 bases; nucleotides outside the gene matches: 7. Germline V gives CDR1 LNHDA, CDR2 SQIVND (reference sequence). The CDR3 has 16 amino acids. The CDR3 bases are TGTGCCAGTAGTCCTCTAGCGGGAGGGCCGTCAGATACGCAGTATTTT. Residues: CASSPLAGGPSDTQYF.

This clonotype was detected ten times or more. The rearrangement joins TRBV4-1 to TRBJ2-5, with 9 bases identical to TRBD2. The CDR3 sequence is 17 residues long. V gave up 1 base and J gave up 2 bases; unmatched junction bases: 8. Germline-derived CDR1 and CDR2 are MGHRA and YSYEKL. Here the CDR3 DNA reads TGCGCCAGCAGCCAAGGCTTTAGCGGGGGAATGCAAGAGACCCAGTACTTC. Translated, it gives CASSQGFSGGMQETQYF.

This clonotype was found many times. V usage is TRBV20-1 and J usage is TRBJ1-2; D is uncertain. V lost 1 base and J 2 bases, leaving 8 bases between the germline ends. CDR1 DFQATT and CDR2 SNEGSKA come from the germline V gene (reference sequence). This CDR3 comprises 13 residues. The CDR3 region is CSARAGSNYGYTF. The DNA for the CDR3 is TGCAGTGCTAGAGCGGGGTCGAACTATGGCTACACCTTC.